The subject of this entry is one TCR beta chain. The CDR3 sequence is 13 residues long. V was trimmed by 3 bases and J by 1 base, leaving 6 bases between them. CDR1 and CDR2 from the germline V gene are LNHDA and SQIVND (reference sequence). Profiled with immunoSEQ multiplex PCR; TCRdb holds only in-frame clones, not every one. This table holds about 76,000 clones, around nine tenths found once. The data belong to a study of T cell changes during pregnancy in multiple sclerosis. The receptor's source is a female donor in good health, enrolled as a control in a pregnancy study. V gene TRBV19 combines with J gene TRBJ1-1; D gene ambiguous. This material consisted of peripheral blood, taken in the first trimester of pregnancy. This CDR3 is CASSIEGNTEAFF. The DNA for the CDR3 is TGTGCCAGTAGTATTGAGGGGAACACTGAAGCTTTCTTT.